What follows are 26 T cell receptor beta chains derived from one specimen sequenced in a study of blood T cell repertoires in COVID-19. This table comes from immunoSEQ multiplex PCR, and its TCRdb copy is limited to in-frame clones, with some not included. The data show over 50,000 clones, 70% to 90% seen once. Sequencing was carried out using PBMCs or T cells enriched from blood (not recorded which). The receptors come from a woman aged 40 to 50 with acute COVID-19.

The chain combines TRBV6-5 with TRBJ2-7; 7 nucleotides align to TRBD2. The germline V gene has CDR1 MNHEY and CDR2 SVGAGI. The V segment lost 6 bases and the J segment 4 bases; nucleotides outside the gene matches: 6. This CDR3 spans 13 amino acids. The CDR3 region has the DNA TGTGCCAGCAGAGCTTTGGGGGGGTACGAGCAGTACGTC. Residues: CASRALGGYEQYV.

The J gene is TRBJ2-3, the V gene TRBV7-8, with 9 positions matching TRBD1. The V segment lost 2 bases and the J segment 4 bases; nucleotides outside the gene matches: 4. In germline, CDR1 is SGHVS, CDR2 FQNEAQ. The CDR3 loop spans 15 amino acids. The CDR3 region is CASSLYRGRSDTQYF. The CDR3 bases are TGTGCCAGCAGCTTATACAGGGGGCGTTCAGATACGCAGTATTTT.

This clone was picked up one time. CDR3 residues: CASSIPGQSYEQYF. Here the CDR3 DNA reads TGTGCCAGCAGCATCCCGGGACAGAGCTACGAGCAGTACTTC. The V and J genes are TRBV28 and TRBJ2-7, with 7 bases lining up with TRBD1. Germline V gives CDR1 MDHEN, CDR2 SYDVKM. The J segment lost 3 bases and the V segment lost 6 bases, leaving 8 bases of the junction unmatched. This CDR3 is 14 amino acids long.

The chain combines TRBV3-1 (or the pseudogene TRBV3-2) with TRBJ2-6; D gene ambiguous. Germline V gene data show CDR1 as LGHDT and CDR2 as YNNKEL (reference sequence). The CDR3 contains 16 residues. V lost 0 bases to trimming and J lost 0 bases, with 6 bases between them. The CDR3: CASSQDIVSGANVLTF. Written as DNA, the CDR3 is TGTGCCAGCAGCCAAGATATAGTCTCTGGGGCCAACGTCCTGACTTTC.

In nucleotides, the CDR3 is TGTGCCAGCAGCTTAGACAGGGAGAATGAAAAACTGTTTTTT. This codes for CASSLDRENEKLFF. This chain connects TRBV7-2 to TRBJ1-4, with D possibly being TRBD1 (6 bases). CDR1 is SGHTA, CDR2 FQGNSA, per germline. The CDR3 is made up of 14 amino acids. The ends were cut back, 1 base at V and 5 bases at J, with 8 bases in the middle.

The rearrangement links TRBV5-1 to TRBJ2-1; 9 bases are a match to TRBD1. With 4 bases clipped from V and 10 bases from J, the junction kept 3 bases outside the gene matches. Germline CDR1 SGHRS, CDR2 YFSETQ. The CDR3 length is 12 residues. CDR3 bases: TGCGCCAGCAGCACCGGGACAGGGGAGCAGTTCTTC. Amino acids: CASSTGTGEQFF.

The chain uses TRBV7-9 and TRBJ2-1; no firm D call. V was pared by 1 base and J by 6 bases, with 4 bases between. This CDR3 is 12 amino acids long. CDR1 is SEHNR and CDR2 is FQNEAQ in the germline V gene (reference sequence). The CDR3 DNA is TGTGCCAGCAGCTTAGTGGCCAATGAGCAGTTCTTC. Protein sequence: CASSLVANEQFF.

This clone is a singleton in its sample. V is TRBV7-9 and J is TRBJ2-5; 14 bases map to TRBD2. Germline V lookup: CDR1 SEHNR, CDR2 FQNEAQ (reference sequence). The length of the CDR3 is 19 residues. The trim removed 5 bases at V and 5 bases at J, leaving 16 bases unmatched. This CDR3 is CASSLSPMGLAGVLETQYF. CDR3 coding DNA: TGTGCCAGCAGCCTCTCCCCAATGGGACTAGCGGGAGTTCTGGAGACCCAGTACTTC. Together with reference TRBV7-9 and TRBJ2-5, the CDR3 gives the full variable domain: DTGVSQNPRHKITKRGQNVTFRCDPISEHNRLYWYRQTLGQGPEFLTYFQNEAQLEKSRLLSDRFSAERPKGSFSTLEIQRTEQGDSAMYLCASSLSPMGLAGVLETQYFGPGTRLLVL.

This chain connects TRBV3-1 (or the pseudogene TRBV3-2) to TRBJ1-5; 10 bases map to TRBD1. CDR3 length: 16 amino acids. The junction had 1 base not matched to a gene; V was cut back by 0 bases and J by 2 bases. Per germline, CDR1 LGHDT and CDR2 YNNKEL (reference sequence). The CDR3 reads CASSQEGTGGNQPQHF. The CDR3 nucleotides read TGTGCCAGCAGCCAAGAGGGGACAGGGGGCAATCAGCCCCAGCATTTT.

This clone has just one count. V gene TRBV2 combines with J gene TRBJ2-2; 11 nucleotides align to TRBD1. This CDR3 is built from 18 residues. The trim removed 7 bases at V and 5 bases at J, leaving 15 bases unmatched. The germline V gene has CDR1 SNHLY and CDR2 FYNNEI. This chain's CDR3 is CASTSPWVGTGGTGELFF. DNA for the CDR3: TGTGCCAGCACCTCACCTTGGGTCGGGACAGGGGGGACCGGGGAGCTGTTTTTT.

CDR3 sequence reads: CASSWGQGSGTDTQYF. DNA for the CDR3: TGTGCCAGCAGTTGGGGACAGGGTAGCGGGACAGATACGCAGTATTTT. V and J are TRBV6-2 or TRBV6-3 and TRBJ2-3; 9 bases line up with TRBD1. Germline V gene data show CDR1 as MNHEY and CDR2 as SVGEGT. With V trimmed by 4 bases and J by 3 bases, 8 bases remained unmatched. This CDR3 comprises 16 residues.

The rearrangement joins TRBV5-1 to TRBJ1-4; perhaps TRBD1 as D (5 bases). Trimming removed 3 bases at V and 5 bases at J, with 17 bases between. Germline CDR1 and CDR2: SGHRS and YFSETQ. This CDR3 has 16 residues. DNA of the CDR3: TGCGCCAGCAGCTCGTTCTACCAGGGTTCCAATGAAAAACTGTTTTTT. It encodes CASSSFYQGSNEKLFF. The entire variable domain, with the rest obtained from reference TRBV5-1 and TRBJ1-4, is as follows: KAGVTQTPRYLIKTRGQQVTLSCSPISGHRSVSWYQQTPGQGLQFLFEYFSETQRNKGNFPGRFSGRQFSNSRSEMNVSTLELGDSALYLCASSSFYQGSNEKLFFGSGTQLSVL.

V gene TRBV10-3 combines with J gene TRBJ1-6; D might be TRBD1 (6 bases). The germline CDR1 and CDR2 sequences are ENHRY and SYGVKD. V was shortened by 4 bases and J by 9 bases, with 13 bases between the two germline ends. There are 14 residues in the CDR3. The CDR3: CAISGDRSGSPLHF. For the CDR3, the DNA is TGTGCCATCAGTGGAGACAGGAGCGGTTCACCCCTCCACTTT.

This chain links TRBV6-5 with TRBJ1-1; 9 nucleotides agree with TRBD1. CDR3 size: 14 residues. CDR1 is MNHEY and CDR2 is SVGAGI in the germline V gene. Trimming at V came to 5 bases and at J to 4 bases, leaving 5 bases not matched to a gene. The chain's CDR3 is CASSPQGARTEAFF. The CDR3 DNA is TGTGCCAGCAGTCCACAGGGGGCGCGCACTGAAGCTTTCTTT.

This clone was recorded once. The chain is built from TRBV27 and TRBJ2-5, with D possibly matching TRBD2 (5 bases). CDR3 size: 15 residues. The V and J ends lost 3 bases and 1 base respectively, with 12 bases between them. CDR1 is MNHEY and CDR2 is SMNVEV in the germline V gene (reference sequence). The CDR3 DNA reads TGTGCCAGCAGTTTTGCGGGCGCTACCCAAGAGACCCAGTACTTC. Encoded protein: CASSFAGATQETQYF.

V gene TRBV6-5 combines with J gene TRBJ1-1; 10 bases align to TRBD1. The CDR3 is 15 amino acids. After removal of 2 bases from V and 8 bases from J, the junction contained 8 bases not matched to a gene. Looked up from germline, CDR1 is MNHEY and CDR2 is SVGAGI. The CDR3 DNA is TGTGCCAGCAGTTACGTCCGGACAGGGGGGAGGGAAGCTTTCTTT. Translated, it gives CASSYVRTGGREAFF.

The CDR3 DNA sequence: TGTGCCAGCTCACCACGGACAGGGAGTCAGCCCCAGCATTTT. Translating gives CASSPRTGSQPQHF. The rearrangement links TRBV18 to TRBJ1-5, with 8 bases fitting TRBD1. After removal of 1 base from V and 6 bases from J, the junction contained 2 bases not matched to a gene. The CDR3 is made up of 14 amino acids. The germline V gene has CDR1 KGHSH and CDR2 LQKENI.

The V gene is TRBV19, the J gene TRBJ2-3; D is ambiguous. Germline V gene data show CDR1 as LNHDA and CDR2 as SQIVND (reference sequence). The CDR3 is 13 amino acids. Trimming removed 5 bases at V and 2 bases at J, with 8 bases between. The CDR3 DNA follows: TGTGCCAGTAGTTTTACAGTCACAGATACGCAGTATTTT. Translating gives CASSFTVTDTQYF.

This clone was seen only once. The rearrangement links TRBV6-6 to TRBJ2-1; TRBD1 matches at 8 bases. Trimming removed 0 bases from V and 6 bases from J; junction bases left unmatched: 7. The V gene's germline CDR1 is MNHNY and CDR2 SVGAGI (reference sequence). The CDR3 has 16 residues. The CDR3 nucleotides are TGTGCCAGCAGTTACTCGATCTGGACAGGGCTCAATGAGCAGTTCTTC. Protein product: CASSYSIWTGLNEQFF.

This chain connects TRBV2 to TRBJ2-1; 7 bases are shared with TRBD1. From germline, CDR1 is SNHLY and CDR2 FYNNEI. Trimming cost V 4 bases and J 7 bases; bases outside gene matches: 7. This CDR3 has 14 residues. CDR3: CASSAGRGINEQFF. The CDR3 DNA reads as TGTGCCAGCAGTGCGGGCAGGGGGATAAATGAGCAGTTCTTC.

The rearrangement joins TRBV7-8 to TRBJ2-7, with D maybe TRBD1 (6 bases). The germline V gene encodes CDR1 SGHVS and CDR2 FQNEAQ. The V end was cut by 5 bases, the J end by 5 bases, with 19 bases between. There are 15 residues in the CDR3. CDR3 DNA: TGTGCCAGCAGCGTCGATACAGGGATAGTAAACGAGCAGTACGTC. Translating gives CASSVDTGIVNEQYV.

The chain couples TRBV18 to TRBJ2-2; TRBD1 might be the D (5 bases). Germline-derived CDR1 and CDR2 are KGHSH and LQKENI. This CDR3 region has 14 residues. V lost 6 bases, J lost 4 bases, and 12 bases lay in between. This chain's CDR3 is CASSPDTSTGELFF. DNA of the CDR3: TGTGCCAGCTCCCCGGACACGAGCACCGGGGAGCTGTTTTTT.

The V gene is TRBV6-1, the J gene TRBJ1-5; the D gene is possibly TRBD1 (5 bases). The CDR3 spans 15 residues. V lost 2 bases to trimming and J lost 2 bases, with 10 bases between them. CDR1 and CDR2 from the germline V gene are MNHNS and SASEGT. The CDR3 DNA follows: TGTGCCAGCAGTGAAAGGGGTTCGGGCAATCAGCCCCAGCATTTT. It encodes CASSERGSGNQPQHF.

CDR3 in amino acids: CASSQEYRSYNEQFF. The CDR3 DNA is TGTGCCAGCAGCCAAGAGTACAGGTCCTACAATGAGCAGTTCTTC. The rearrangement joins TRBV4-2 to TRBJ2-1, with D possibly TRBD1 on 5 matching bases. The CDR3 covers 15 residues. Germline V gene sequence: CDR1 LGHNA, CDR2 YNFKEQ. Trimming cost V 0 bases and J 1 base, with 7 bases left between them.

Details on this clone: Other DNA sequences in this specimen translate into the identical CDR3. V usage is TRBV27 and J usage is TRBJ1-2, with D possibly being TRBD1 (5 bases). The germline gives CDR1 MNHEY, CDR2 SMNVEV (reference sequence). The V end lost 8 bases, the J end lost 1 base, and 8 bases lay between the germline ends. The CDR3 totals 12 residues. This CDR3 reads CASSGGNYGYTF. The CDR3 nucleotides read TGTGCCAGCTCGGGGGGTAACTATGGCTACACCTTC.

This clone showed up just a few times. The chain has TRBV29-1 and TRBJ2-7, with 10 bases that match TRBD1. CDR1 and CDR2 from the germline V gene are SQVTM and ANQGSEA. With 4 bases clipped from V and 5 bases from J, the junction kept 11 bases outside the gene matches. This CDR3 is 15 amino acids long. This CDR3 reads CSVVPAGTGVDEQYF. The CDR3 bases are TGCAGCGTTGTCCCCGCCGGGACAGGGGTCGACGAGCAGTACTTC.